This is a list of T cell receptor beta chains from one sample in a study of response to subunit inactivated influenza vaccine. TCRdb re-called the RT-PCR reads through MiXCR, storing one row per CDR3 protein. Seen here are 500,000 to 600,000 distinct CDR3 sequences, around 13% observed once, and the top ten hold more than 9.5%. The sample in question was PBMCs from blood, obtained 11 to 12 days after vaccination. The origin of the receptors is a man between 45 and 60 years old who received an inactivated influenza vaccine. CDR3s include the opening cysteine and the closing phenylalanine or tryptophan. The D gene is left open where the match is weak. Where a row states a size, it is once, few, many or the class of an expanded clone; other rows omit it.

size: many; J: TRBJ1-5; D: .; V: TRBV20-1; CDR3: CSAASGDQPQHF; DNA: TGCAGTGCTGCCTCGGGGGACCAGCCCCAGCATTTT
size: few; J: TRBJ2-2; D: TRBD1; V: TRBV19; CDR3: CASSIDPPGTANTGELFF; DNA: TGTGCCAGTAGTATAGATCCTCCCGGGACAGCGAACACCGGGGAGCTGTTTTTT
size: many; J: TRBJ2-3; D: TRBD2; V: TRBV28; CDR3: CASSHLAGGSTDTQYF; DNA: TGTGCCAGCAGTCACCTAGCGGGGGGGAGCACAGATACGCAGTATTTT
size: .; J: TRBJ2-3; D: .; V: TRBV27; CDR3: CASSPLTRPTDTQYF; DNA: TGTGCCAGCAGTCCACTAACCCGACCGACAGATACGCAGTATTTT
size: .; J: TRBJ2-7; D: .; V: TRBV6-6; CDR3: CASSPYWEYEQYF; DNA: TGTGCCAGCAGCCCCTATTGGGAGTACGAGCAGTACTTC
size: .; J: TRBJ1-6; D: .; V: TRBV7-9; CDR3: CASSLLAPAGSPLHF; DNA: TGTGCCAGCAGCTTACTCGCGCCCGCCGGTTCACCCCTCCACTTT
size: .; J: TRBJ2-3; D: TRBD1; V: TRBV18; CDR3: CASSLDRAGTQYF; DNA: TGTGCCAGCTCACTGGACAGGGCGGGGACGCAGTATTTT
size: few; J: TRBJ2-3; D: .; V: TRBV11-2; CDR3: CASSLRDFTDTQYF; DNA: TGTGCCAGCAGCTTAAGAGACTTCACAGATACGCAGTATTTT
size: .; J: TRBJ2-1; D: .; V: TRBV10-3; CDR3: CAISAGPAGSSYNEQFF; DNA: TGTGCCATCAGTGCCGGCCCGGCGGGGAGCTCCTACAATGAGCAGTTCTTC
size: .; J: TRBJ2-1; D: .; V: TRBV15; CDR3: CATSRSDSYNEQFF; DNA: TGTGCCACCAGCAGATCCGACAGCTACAATGAGCAGTTCTTC
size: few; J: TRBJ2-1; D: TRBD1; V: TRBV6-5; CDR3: CATKLDRGAIKSYNEQFF; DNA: TGTGCCACCAAGTTAGACAGGGGGGCTATTAAGTCCTACAATGAGCAGTTCTTC
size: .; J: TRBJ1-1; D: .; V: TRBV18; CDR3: CASSDPGWRNTEAFF; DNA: TGTGCCAGCTCTGACCCCGGGTGGAGGAACACTGAAGCTTTCTTT
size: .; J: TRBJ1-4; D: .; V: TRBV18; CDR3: CASSPSSDADEKLFF; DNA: TGTGCCAGCTCACCATCTTCAGATGCTGATGAAAAACTGTTTTTT